This T cell receptor beta chain came from a study of human T cells and chemical hapten exposure. The study used a library that attached unique molecular identifiers to individual cDNA molecules. In TCRdb, the RACE reads were re-called with MiXCR into one record per CDR3 protein. The table records some 110,000 distinct CDR3 sequences, about 34% of them present only once. The time point denotes: patch test 3, about 24 weeks after DPC sensitization. The treatment: therapeutic diphenylcyclopropenone sensitization with weekly scalp DPC. Trimming removed 5 bases at V and 4 bases at J, with 18 bases between. The CDR3 is 15 residues long. Germline V gene lookup returns CDR1 MDHEN and CDR2 SYDVKM.

This clonotype originated in a middle-aged man with alopecia areata. Some clones in this sample may be carry-over from other donors' samples. V gene TRBV28 combines with J gene TRBJ2-7, with a possible D match to TRBD2 (5 bases). The sequencing used whole blood, collected in connection with sensitization to the hapten diphenylcyclopropenone (DPC). CDR3 sequence reads: CASSPNIMGEYEQYF. As DNA, the CDR3 is TGTGCCAGCAGTCCAAATATAATGGGAGAGTACGAGCAGTACTTC.